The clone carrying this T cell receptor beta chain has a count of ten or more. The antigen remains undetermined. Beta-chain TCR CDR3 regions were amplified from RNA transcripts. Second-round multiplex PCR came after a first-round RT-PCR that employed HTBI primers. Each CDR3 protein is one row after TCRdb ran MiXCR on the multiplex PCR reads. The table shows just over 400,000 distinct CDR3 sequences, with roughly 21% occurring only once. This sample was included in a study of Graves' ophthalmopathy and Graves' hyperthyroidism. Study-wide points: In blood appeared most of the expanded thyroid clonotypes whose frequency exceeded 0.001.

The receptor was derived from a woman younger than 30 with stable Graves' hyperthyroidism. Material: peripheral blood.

CDR3 bases: TGTGCCAGCAGTGAATATTGGCGGAGTTCCTACGAGCAGTACTTC. Translating gives CASSEYWRSSYEQYF. The chain has TRBV6-1 and TRBJ2-7; D gene unclear. Trimming stripped 2 bases from V and 1 base from J, with 12 bases between. This CDR3 comprises 15 residues. Germline values: CDR1 MNHNS, CDR2 SASEGT.